This T cell receptor beta chain was retrieved from a study of cytomegalovirus exposure and HLA in healthy donors. Whole-study findings and limits: In a later analysis, TCR beta V- and J-gene trimming was associated with a missense DCLRE1C variant. The authors later found HLA-associated TCR beta chains more clonally expanded than equally common others.

About this clone itself: Its antigen remains unknown.

Both 60 Vbeta primers and 13 Jbeta primers went into the PCR. Clones were sequenced by immunoSEQ multiplex PCR, and TCRdb holds only the in-frame ones, with some missing. Here the sample spans about 170,000 clones, 70% to 90% being singletons. V was shortened by 1 base and J by 4 bases, with 19 bases between the two germline ends. The CDR3 covers 17 residues. Germline V gene sequence: CDR1 MGHDK, CDR2 SYGVNS. The sequence was collected from a young woman in good health and CMV-seronegative. The V call is TRBV25-1, the J call TRBJ1-2; D unclear. Sample: PBMCs. The CDR3 sequence: CASSESKSGSSFYGYTF. The CDR3 DNA reads as TGTGCCAGCAGTGAATCCAAGTCAGGATCATCTTTCTATGGCTACACCTTC.